This record covers a single T cell receptor beta chain. The data stem from a study of blood T cell repertoires in COVID-19. In the authors' workflow: Reference gene primer amplification gave nucleated cell count estimates. Assay: immunoSEQ multiplex PCR; the TCRdb copy retains only in-frame clones and omits some. The V and J calls and clone size come from that table; D and trimming were worked out from the DNA. The sample yields about 140,000 clones, roughly four fifths seen once. The J segment lost 7 bases and the V segment lost 6 bases, leaving 9 bases of the junction unmatched. CDR3 length: 15 amino acids. The germline V gene has CDR1 SGHAT and CDR2 FQNNGV.

This clonotype was sampled from a human donor in a cohort sampled during active COVID-19. The sequencing input was peripheral blood. This chain links TRBV11-2 with TRBJ1-4; 9 bases line up with TRBD1. CDR3 residues: CASRDATGGSEKLFF. CDR3 nucleotide sequence: TGTGCCAGCAGGGACGCAACAGGGGGCAGTGAAAAACTGTTTTTT.